The 23 T cell receptor beta chains below all came from one sample that was sequenced in a study of T-cell memory formation after mild COVID-19. Each CDR3 protein gets one entry after TCRdb re-called the 5' RACE reads with MiXCR. The sample carries under 400,000 distinct CDR3 sequences, around 30% recorded once. What was sequenced was PBMCs or a T cell subset sorted from them (not recorded which). The receptors derive from an adult woman who had mild COVID-19 (a few samples of this study predate the infection). Cell type and time point are not known.

The chain combines TRBV9 with TRBJ2-3; D unclear. The V gene's germline CDR1 is SGDLS and CDR2 YYNGEE. The CDR3 extends over 11 amino acids. V was shortened by 4 bases and J by 7 bases, with 7 bases between the two germline ends. Here the CDR3 DNA reads TGTGCCAGCAGCCAAGGAAATACGCAGTATTTT. Protein sequence: CASSQGNTQYF.

The chain recombines TRBV4-2 with TRBJ2-3; unclear D gene. The V gene's germline CDR1 is LGHNA and CDR2 YNFKEQ. The CDR3 extends over 17 amino acids. Deletions cut 0 bases from V and 2 bases from J, with 15 bases between. This chain's CDR3 is CASSQDRPPSSTDTQYF. The CDR3 region has the DNA TGTGCCAGCAGCCAAGATCGGCCGCCTAGTTCCACAGATACGCAGTATTTT.

The rearrangement links TRBV12-3 or TRBV12-4 to TRBJ1-1; TRBD1 matches at 8 bases. The CDR3 consists of 14 residues. With 3 bases clipped from V and 6 bases from J, the junction kept 6 bases outside the gene matches. The CDR3 nucleotides read TGTGCCAGCAGTTTTCAGGGGGCGATCGCTGAAGCTTTCTTT. It is translated as CASSFQGAIAEAFF.

The sample holds a few counts of this clonotype. The DNA of the CDR3 is TGTGCCAGCAGCCAAGTGGGGGGCAACAATCAGCCCCAGCATTTT. Protein product: CASSQVGGNNQPQHF. The chain couples TRBV7-9 to TRBJ1-5; a possible D gene is TRBD1 (6 bases). The V and J ends lost 5 bases and 3 bases respectively, with 14 bases between them. The CDR3 has 15 residues. The germline gives CDR1 SEHNR, CDR2 FQNEAQ (reference sequence).

The chain has TRBV9 and TRBJ2-1; D perhaps matches TRBD2 (6 bases). The V end was cut by 3 bases, the J end by 7 bases, with 20 bases between. Per the germline V gene, CDR1 is SGDLS and CDR2 is YYNGEE. There are 16 residues in the CDR3. CDR3 sequence (DNA): TGTGCCAGCAGCGGCCAATGGGACTTCGTCCTGAATGAGCAGTTCTTC. It is translated as CASSGQWDFVLNEQFF. The whole variable domain, filled in from reference TRBV9 and TRBJ2-1, reads DSGVTQTPKHLITATGQRVTLRCSPRSGDLSVYWYQQSLDQGLQFLIQYYNGEERAKGNILERFSAQQFPDLHSELNLSSLELGDSALYFCASSGQWDFVLNEQFFGPGTRLTVL.

This clonotype was counted between two and nine times. This chain connects TRBV2 to TRBJ2-3; a possible D gene is TRBD1 (6 bases). From germline, CDR1 is SNHLY and CDR2 FYNNEI. V lost 1 base, J lost 7 bases, and 12 bases lay in between. The CDR3 runs to 14 residues. CDR3 bases: TGTGCCAGCAGTGAAGAATTAGGGGGATATACGCAGTATTTT. Translating it yields CASSEELGGYTQYF. Drawing the rest from reference TRBV2 and TRBJ2-3, the complete variable domain is EPEVTQTPSHQVTQMGQEVILRCVPISNHLYFYWYRQILGQKVEFLVSFYNNEISEKSEIFDDQFSVERPDGSNFTLKIRSTKLEDSAMYFCASSEELGGYTQYFGPGTRLTVL.

The chain links TRBV9 to TRBJ2-2; 11 positions agree with TRBD2. With V trimmed by 4 bases and J by 1 base, 6 bases remained unmatched. The CDR3 is made up of 17 amino acids. From germline, CDR1 is SGDLS and CDR2 YYNGEE. The CDR3 nucleotides read TGTGCCAGCAGCCCCGGGACTAGCGGCCGGAACACCGGGGAGCTGTTTTTT. Amino acid sequence: CASSPGTSGRNTGELFF. The variable domain in full, with the rest retrieved from reference TRBV9 and TRBJ2-2, is DSGVTQTPKHLITATGQRVTLRCSPRSGDLSVYWYQQSLDQGLQFLIQYYNGEERAKGNILERFSAQQFPDLHSELNLSSLELGDSALYFCASSPGTSGRNTGELFFGEGSRLTVL.

The chain has TRBV5-1 and TRBJ2-5; D perhaps matches TRBD1 (6 bases). Germline V gene lookup returns CDR1 SGHRS and CDR2 YFSETQ. The CDR3 totals 15 residues. V was clipped by 4 bases and J by 2 bases, with 15 bases between them. The CDR3 sequence: CASSEPQGGQETQYF. The CDR3 DNA is TGCGCCAGCAGCGAACCACAGGGTGGACAAGAGACCCAGTACTTC.

The V call is TRBV15, the J call TRBJ2-5; no clear D. The CDR3 sequence is 13 residues long. Germline V gives CDR1 LNHNV, CDR2 YYDKDF (reference sequence). V shed 3 bases and J shed 3 bases, with 8 bases lying between them. The CDR3 nucleotides are TGTGCCACCAGCAGGAAACCCAAAGAGACCCAGTACTTC. This codes for CATSRKPKETQYF.

The CDR3 loop reads CASSPPGLAGGYEQYF. DNA of the CDR3: TGTGCCAGCAGCCCCCCGGGTCTAGCGGGAGGGTACGAGCAGTACTTC. The chain joins TRBV7-2 to TRBJ2-7; 12 nucleotides align to TRBD2. V lost 5 bases to trimming and J lost 4 bases; unmatched junction nucleotides: 9. From germline, CDR1 is SGHTA and CDR2 FQGNSA. The CDR3 extends over 16 amino acids.

The V and J genes are TRBV4-1 and TRBJ2-7, with D possibly called TRBD1 or TRBD2 (5 bases each). V lost 0 bases and J 0 bases, leaving 15 bases between the germline ends. This CDR3 region has 17 residues. The germline V gene encodes CDR1 MGHRA and CDR2 YSYEKL. The chain's CDR3 is CASSQDRGWTDSYEQYF. For the CDR3, the DNA is TGCGCCAGCAGCCAAGATAGGGGTTGGACTGACTCCTACGAGCAGTACTTC.

The V gene is TRBV27, the J gene TRBJ2-7; TRBD1 agrees at 10 bases. CDR1 is MNHEY, CDR2 SMNVEV, per germline (reference sequence). V dropped 2 bases and J dropped 2; count of bases not matched to a gene: 9. The CDR3 extends over 17 amino acids. CDR3 region: CASSLAGQGPGPYEQYF. The DNA of the CDR3 is TGTGCCAGCAGTTTAGCGGGACAGGGGCCTGGCCCCTACGAGCAGTACTTC.

This chain links TRBV7-2 with TRBJ2-5; possible D gene TRBD1, 6 bases. CDR3 size: 13 residues. The germline V and J ends were trimmed by 3 bases and 4 bases, with 9 bases remaining between them. CDR1 is SGHTA, CDR2 FQGNSA, per germline. DNA of the CDR3: TGTGCCAGCAGCTTCTTAGGGGGAGAGACCCAGTACTTC. Protein sequence: CASSFLGGETQYF.

There are a few counts of this clonotype. The chain carries TRBV7-6 and TRBJ2-5; TRBD1 matches 8 bases. This CDR3 region has 15 residues. Unmatched junction bases numbered 3, after V lost 3 bases and J lost 0 bases. The germline V gene encodes CDR1 SGHVS and CDR2 FNYEAQ. The CDR3 loop is CASSFGQGYQETQYF. CDR3 coding DNA: TGTGCCAGCAGCTTCGGACAGGGCTACCAAGAGACCCAGTACTTC.

The chain employs TRBV7-9 and TRBJ2-3, with D unclear. Germline CDR1 reads SEHNR; CDR2 reads FQNEAQ (reference sequence). This CDR3 is built from 12 residues. The V and J ends lost 1 base and 7 bases respectively, with 6 bases between them. Here the CDR3 DNA reads TGTGCCAGCAGCTTAGAGTGGTATACGCAGTATTTT. Its translation is CASSLEWYTQYF.

A few counts support this clonotype. This rearrangement joins TRBV5-1 to TRBJ2-7, with a tentative D call TRBD1 (6 bases). The germline gives CDR1 SGHRS, CDR2 YFSETQ. The CDR3 contains 14 residues. Trimming removed 4 bases at V and 2 bases at J, with 13 bases between. Written as DNA, the CDR3 is TGCGCCAGCAGCATCAACAGGGTCGCCTACGAGCAGTACTTC. Translated, it gives CASSINRVAYEQYF.

The rearrangement links TRBV5-6 to TRBJ1-1; possible D gene TRBD1, 5 bases. V was cut by 0 bases and J by 0 bases, with 18 bases left in between. Per the germline V gene, CDR1 is SGHDT and CDR2 is YYEEEE. The CDR3 sequence is 18 residues long. The CDR3 nucleotides are TGTGCCAGCAGCTTGGCGGGGCCGGGACCGAGGATGAACACTGAAGCTTTCTTT. Protein product: CASSLAGPGPRMNTEAFF.

This clonotype was observed at least ten times. The CDR3 bases are TGTGCCAGCAGTTGGGCCACTGGGGAGCTGTTTTTT. As protein: CASSWATGELFF. The V call is TRBV2, the J call TRBJ2-2, with D hard to call. The CDR3 totals 12 residues. Trimming took off 5 bases at V and 8 bases at J, with 9 bases between the two ends. CDR1 and CDR2 (germline): SNHLY, FYNNEI.

This clonotype was counted at least ten times. The chain couples TRBV10-3 to TRBJ2-1; D gene unclear. Germline loops: CDR1 ENHRY, CDR2 SYGVKD. Trimming removed 0 bases at V and 7 bases at J, with 4 bases between. The CDR3 runs to 12 residues. The CDR3 DNA sequence: TGTGCCATCAGTGAGTCGGGGAATGAGCAGTTCTTC. It encodes CAISESGNEQFF.

The J gene is TRBJ2-1, the V gene TRBV4-1; D is unresolved. The CDR3 covers 13 residues. V dropped 0 bases and J dropped 10 bases, with 10 bases sitting between them. Germline V gene data show CDR1 as MGHRA and CDR2 as YSYEKL. CDR3 in amino acids: CASSQDASWEQFF. Written as DNA, the CDR3 is TGCGCCAGCAGCCAAGATGCGTCCTGGGAGCAGTTCTTC.

This clonotype appeared a few times. The chain couples TRBV29-1 to TRBJ1-2, with no clear D. Looked up from germline, CDR1 is SQVTM and CDR2 is ANQGSEA. Trimming cost V 0 bases and J 5 bases, with 13 bases left between them. This CDR3 contains 14 residues. DNA for the CDR3: TGCAGCGTTGAAGATCCGCAGGTCGAGTATGGCTACACCTTC. It codes for CSVEDPQVEYGYTF.

The table lists this clonotype with a few counts. CDR3 in amino acids: CASSQDPEGYNEQFF. DNA of the CDR3: TGCGCCAGCAGCCAAGATCCGGAGGGCTACAATGAGCAGTTCTTC. The chain joins TRBV4-1 to TRBJ2-1; D possibly corresponds to TRBD2 (6 bases). The CDR3 has 15 residues. CDR1 is MGHRA and CDR2 is YSYEKL in the germline V gene. V dropped 0 bases and J dropped 3 bases, with 9 bases sitting between them.

This clonotype was found a few times. This sequence joins TRBV21-1 and TRBJ2-5; TRBD1 is the table's D call and was not checked against the DNA. TRBV21-1 is shown as a pseudogene. The CDR3 spans 15 residues. CDR3 protein: CASSKASGAQETQYF. The CDR3 DNA sequence: TGTGCCAGCAGCAAAGCTTCAGGGGCGCAGGAGACCCAGTACTTC.